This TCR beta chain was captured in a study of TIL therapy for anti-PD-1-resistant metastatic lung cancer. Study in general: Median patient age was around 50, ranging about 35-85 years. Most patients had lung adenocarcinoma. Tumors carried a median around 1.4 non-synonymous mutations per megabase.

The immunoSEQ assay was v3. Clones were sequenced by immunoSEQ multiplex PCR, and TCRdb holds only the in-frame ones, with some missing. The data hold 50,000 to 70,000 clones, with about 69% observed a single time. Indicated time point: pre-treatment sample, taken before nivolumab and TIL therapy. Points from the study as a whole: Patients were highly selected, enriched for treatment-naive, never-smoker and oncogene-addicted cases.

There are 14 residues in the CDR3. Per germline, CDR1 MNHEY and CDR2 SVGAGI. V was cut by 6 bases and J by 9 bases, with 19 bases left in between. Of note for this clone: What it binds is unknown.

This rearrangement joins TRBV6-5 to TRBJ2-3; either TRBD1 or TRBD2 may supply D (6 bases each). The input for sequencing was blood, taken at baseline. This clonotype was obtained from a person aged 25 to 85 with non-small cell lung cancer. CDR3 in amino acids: CASRTGADSGTQYF. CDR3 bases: TGTGCCAGCAGGACGGGGGCGGACTCGGGCACGCAGTATTTT.